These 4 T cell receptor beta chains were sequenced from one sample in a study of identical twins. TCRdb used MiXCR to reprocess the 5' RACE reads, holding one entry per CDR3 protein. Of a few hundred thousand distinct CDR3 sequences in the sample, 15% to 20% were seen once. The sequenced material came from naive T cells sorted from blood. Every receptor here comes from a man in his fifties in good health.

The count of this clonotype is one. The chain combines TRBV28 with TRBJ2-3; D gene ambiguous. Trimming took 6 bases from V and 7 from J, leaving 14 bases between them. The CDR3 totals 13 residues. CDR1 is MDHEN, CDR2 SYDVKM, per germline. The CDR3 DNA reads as TGTGCCAGCAGAATCCTTTGGGGTTATACGCAGTATTTT. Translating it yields CASRILWGYTQYF.

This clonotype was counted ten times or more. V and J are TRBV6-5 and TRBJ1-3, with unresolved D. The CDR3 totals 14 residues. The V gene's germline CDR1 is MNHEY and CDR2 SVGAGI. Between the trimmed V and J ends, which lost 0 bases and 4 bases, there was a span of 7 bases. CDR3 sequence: CASSYSRLGNTIYF. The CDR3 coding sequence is TGTGCCAGCAGTTACTCGCGACTCGGAAACACCATATATTTT.

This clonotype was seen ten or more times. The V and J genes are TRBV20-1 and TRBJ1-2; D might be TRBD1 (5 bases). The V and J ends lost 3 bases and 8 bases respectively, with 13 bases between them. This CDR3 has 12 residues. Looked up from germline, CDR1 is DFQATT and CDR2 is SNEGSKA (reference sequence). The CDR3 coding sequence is TGCAGTGCTAGCCGGCAGGGCTACGGCTACACCTTC. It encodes CSASRQGYGYTF.

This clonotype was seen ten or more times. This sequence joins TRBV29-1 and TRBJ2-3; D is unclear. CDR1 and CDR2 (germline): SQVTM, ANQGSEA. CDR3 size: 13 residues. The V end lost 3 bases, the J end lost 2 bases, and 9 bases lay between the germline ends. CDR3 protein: CSVDKKPTDTQYF. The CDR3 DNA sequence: TGCAGCGTTGATAAGAAACCCACAGATACGCAGTATTTT.